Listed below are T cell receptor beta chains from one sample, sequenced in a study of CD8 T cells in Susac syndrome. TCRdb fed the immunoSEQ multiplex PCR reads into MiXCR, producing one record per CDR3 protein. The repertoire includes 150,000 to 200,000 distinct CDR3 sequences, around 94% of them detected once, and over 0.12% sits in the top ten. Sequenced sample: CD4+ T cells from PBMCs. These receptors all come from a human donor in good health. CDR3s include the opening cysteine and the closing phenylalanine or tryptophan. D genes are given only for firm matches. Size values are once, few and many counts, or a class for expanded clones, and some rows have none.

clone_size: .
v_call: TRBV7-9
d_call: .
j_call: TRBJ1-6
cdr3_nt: TGTGCCAGCAGCTCCCCCTCGGGGGCCAATTCACCCCTCCACTTT
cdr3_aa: CASSSPSGANSPLHF

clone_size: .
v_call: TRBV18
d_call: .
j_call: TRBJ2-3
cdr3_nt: TGTGCCAGCTCCCCCCCTTTTGGGACTTCTAGCACAGATACGCAGTATTTT
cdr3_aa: CASSPPFGTSSTDTQYF

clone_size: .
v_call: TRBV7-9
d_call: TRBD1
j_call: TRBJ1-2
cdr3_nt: TGTGCCAGCAGCGCGACAGGGGATGGCTATGGCTACACCTTC
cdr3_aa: CASSATGDGYGYTF

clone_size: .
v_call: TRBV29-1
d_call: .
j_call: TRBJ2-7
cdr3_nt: TGCAGCGTTGCCCCCTGGGACCAACGCGAGCAGTACTTC
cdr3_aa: CSVAPWDQREQYF

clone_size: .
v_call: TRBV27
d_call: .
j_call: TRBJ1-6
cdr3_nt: TGTGCCAGCAGTTTGTCTCGAAAGGGCTATAATTCACCCCTCCACTTT
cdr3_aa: CASSLSRKGYNSPLHF

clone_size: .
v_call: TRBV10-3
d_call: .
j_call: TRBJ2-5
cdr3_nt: TGTGCCATCGGAGGAAGGGGCCAAGAGACCCAGTACTTC
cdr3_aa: CAIGGRGQETQYF

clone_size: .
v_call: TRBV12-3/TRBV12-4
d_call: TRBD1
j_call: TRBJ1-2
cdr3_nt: TGTGCCAGCACCCGGACAGGCCCCTATGGCTACACCTTC
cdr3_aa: CASTRTGPYGYTF

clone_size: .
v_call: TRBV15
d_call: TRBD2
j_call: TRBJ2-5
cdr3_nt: TGTGCCACCAGCAGCATAGCGGGGGCCCCCGTCGGGACCCAGTACTTC
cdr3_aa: CATSSIAGAPVGTQYF

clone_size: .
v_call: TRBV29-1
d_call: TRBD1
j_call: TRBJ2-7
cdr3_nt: TGCAGCGTTGACGGGGGGAGGACAGGGGGCTCCTACGAGCAGTACTTC
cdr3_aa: CSVDGGRTGGSYEQYF

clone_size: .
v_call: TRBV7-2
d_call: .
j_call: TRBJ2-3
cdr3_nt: TGTGCCAGCAGCGGAGACTCCCAGGGAGATACGCAGTATTTT
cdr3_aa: CASSGDSQGDTQYF

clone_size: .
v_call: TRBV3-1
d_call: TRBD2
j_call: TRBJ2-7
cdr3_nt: TGTGCCAGCAGCCAAGGGGTTAGCGGGGGGGCTAGGGAGCAGTACTTC
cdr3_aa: CASSQGVSGGAREQYF

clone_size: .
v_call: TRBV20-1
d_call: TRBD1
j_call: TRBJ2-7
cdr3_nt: TGCAGTGCTAGATCTTCGACAGGGGCGACTCTCTACGAGCAGTACTTC
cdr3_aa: CSARSSTGATLYEQYF

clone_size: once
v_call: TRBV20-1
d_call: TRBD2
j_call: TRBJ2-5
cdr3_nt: TGCAGTGCTGTAGCGGGAGAGACCCAGTACTTC
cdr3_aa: CSAVAGETQYF

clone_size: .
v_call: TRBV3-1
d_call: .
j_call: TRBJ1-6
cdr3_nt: TGTGCCAGCACGGGGGCTTGGAGTTCACCCCTCCACTTT
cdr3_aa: CASTGAWSSPLHF

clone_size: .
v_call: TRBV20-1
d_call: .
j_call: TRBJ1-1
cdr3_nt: TGCAGTACCATTAAACAGGGAACTGAAGCTTTCTTT
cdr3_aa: CSTIKQGTEAFF

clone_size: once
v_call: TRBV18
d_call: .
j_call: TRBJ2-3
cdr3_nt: TGTGCCAGCTCAGCTCTACAGGGGAGGACAGATACGCAGTATTTT
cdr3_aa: CASSALQGRTDTQYF

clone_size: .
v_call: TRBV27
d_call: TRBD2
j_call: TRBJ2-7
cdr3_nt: TGTGCCAGCAGGATGGACGCTAGCGGCTACGAGCAGTACTTC
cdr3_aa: CASRMDASGYEQYF

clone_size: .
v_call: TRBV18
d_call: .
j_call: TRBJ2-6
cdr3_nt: TGTGCCAGCTCACCAGTGGGAAACTCTGGGGCCAACGTCCTGACTTTC
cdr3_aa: CASSPVGNSGANVLTF

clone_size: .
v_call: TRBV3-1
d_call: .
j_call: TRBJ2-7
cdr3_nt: TGTGCCAGCAGCCACGATGCGGTCTACGAGCAGTACTTC
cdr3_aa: CASSHDAVYEQYF

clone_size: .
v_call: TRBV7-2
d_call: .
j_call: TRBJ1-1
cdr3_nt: TGTGCCAGCAGCCGTACAGGTGATATGAACACTGAAGCTTTCTTT
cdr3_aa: CASSRTGDMNTEAFF

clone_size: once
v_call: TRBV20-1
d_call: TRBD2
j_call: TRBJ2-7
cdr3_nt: TGCAGTGCTGGACTAGCGGGGGGCTCCTACGAGCAGTACTTC
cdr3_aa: CSAGLAGGSYEQYF

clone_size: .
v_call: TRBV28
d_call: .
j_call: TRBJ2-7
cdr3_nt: TGTGCCAGCAGCTCGACAGCTACGAAGCAGTACTTC
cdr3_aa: CASSSTATKQYF